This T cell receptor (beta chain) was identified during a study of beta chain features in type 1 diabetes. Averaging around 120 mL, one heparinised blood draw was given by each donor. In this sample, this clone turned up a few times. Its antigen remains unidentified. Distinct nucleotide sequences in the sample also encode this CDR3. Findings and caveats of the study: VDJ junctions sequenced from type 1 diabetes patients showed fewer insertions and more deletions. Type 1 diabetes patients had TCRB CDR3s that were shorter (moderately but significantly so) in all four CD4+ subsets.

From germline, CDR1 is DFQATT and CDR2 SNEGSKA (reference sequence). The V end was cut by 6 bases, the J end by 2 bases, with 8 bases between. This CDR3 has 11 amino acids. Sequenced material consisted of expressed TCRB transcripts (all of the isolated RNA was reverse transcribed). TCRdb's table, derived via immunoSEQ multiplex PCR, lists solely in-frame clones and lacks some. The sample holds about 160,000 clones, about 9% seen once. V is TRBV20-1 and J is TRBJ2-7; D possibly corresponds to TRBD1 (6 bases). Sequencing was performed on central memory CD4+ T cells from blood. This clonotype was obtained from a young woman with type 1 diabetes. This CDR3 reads CSATGPYEQYF. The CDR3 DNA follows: TGCAGTGCAACAGGGCCCTACGAGCAGTACTTC.